Listed below are T cell receptor beta chains from one sample, sequenced in a study of blood T cell repertoires in COVID-19. Only in-frame clones appear in the TCRdb table, and some are missing; sequencing was by immunoSEQ multiplex PCR. Here the sample spans 150,000 to 200,000 clones, roughly nine tenths being singletons. The sequencing input was peripheral blood. These TCRs come from an older man with active or convalescent COVID-19. Both conserved end residues are trimmed from each CDR3. Size is stated for part of the rows, as once, few or many counts, or as a class when the clone is expanded.

j_call v_call clone_size cdr3_aa
TRBJ2-3 TRBV6-5 - ASKGQGTDTQY
TRBJ1-1 TRBV3-1/TRBV3-2 - ASARDRGNTEAF
TRBJ2-5 TRBV28 once ASSLGWGQGEETQY
TRBJ1-3 TRBV27 - ASSLGGLPGNTIY
TRBJ2-3 TRBV15 - ATSRDRPRGLAGGPPQY
TRBJ2-1 TRBV7-2 - ASSLAGRDEQF
TRBJ1-5 TRBV5-6 few ASSLAGGNNQPQH
TRBJ2-2 TRBV18 - ASSPRTANTGELF
TRBJ1-5 TRBV10-3 - AISADRAGNQPQH
TRBJ2-3 TRBV7-2 - ASRQSGGASTDTQY
TRBJ2-3 TRBV28 - ASSARLGALHTDTQY
TRBJ1-1 TRBV14 - ASSHPGGNTEAF
TRBJ1-2 TRBV25-1 - ASSLGTPGGYT
TRBJ2-2 TRBV10-2 - ASRGANPRLGELF
TRBJ2-1 TRBV19 - ASSPVGTGYAEQF
TRBJ1-5 TRBV30 - AWSVRSGLQPQH
TRBJ2-1 TRBV24-1 - ATSAAASVYNEQF
TRBJ2-2 TRBV3-1/TRBV3-2 once ASSFFGDSGELF
TRBJ2-2 TRBV28 - ASGATTLHAGELF
TRBJ1-5 TRBV7-2 - ASSLRQGDQPQH
TRBJ2-3 TRBV25-1 - ASGKGGGTDTQY
TRBJ2-5 TRBV29-1 few SVVWGRGPQETQY
TRBJ2-4 TRBV5-1 - ASSLLAGAAKNIQY
TRBJ1-6 TRBV5-5 - ASSLAGQANSPLH
TRBJ1-6 TRBV28 - ASSSTGGRSPLH
TRBJ2-1 TRBV14 - ASSHNIHRLAGYNEQF
TRBJ2-2 TRBV11-2 once ASILDRANTGELF
TRBJ2-3 TRBV7-2 - ASSHPGTQY
TRBJ2-3 TRBV7-9 - ASSLFPADRGLVTDTQY
TRBJ2-2 TRBV7-7 - ASSLGVASGSELF
TRBJ2-5 TRBV5-1 - ASSSGDRGTGETQY
TRBJ1-2 TRBV6-2/TRBV6-3 - ASSDTGVYGYT
TRBJ1-2 TRBV30 - AWRTGGDYGYT
TRBJ1-2 TRBV28 - ASSPTGVGYGYT
TRBJ1-2 TRBV27 - ASSFTPTRNYGYT
TRBJ2-5 TRBV7-2 - ASSLMAGGPRETQY
TRBJ1-2 TRBV6-5 - ASTGYYGYT
TRBJ2-1 TRBV15 - ATSTVSGEQF
TRBJ2-7 TRBV5-6 - ASSLGVSIYEQY
TRBJ2-2 TRBV11-2 - ASSSGLAGNTGELF